This T cell receptor (beta chain) originates from a study of technical replicates of blood from four donors. The data were produced by immunoSEQ multiplex PCR, yet TCRdb's version contains in-frame clones alone and is incomplete. Counted here are more than 65,000 clones, 95% occurring once; the ten biggest clones make up under 0.4%. The source is a human donor in good health. Material: T cells isolated from PBMCs.

DNA for the CDR3: TGTGCCAGCTCACCTGGTCAGGGCAATCAGCCCCAGCATTTT. Translated, it gives CASSPGQGNQPQHF. This chain links TRBV18 with TRBJ1-5; D unclear. Germline CDR1 is KGHSH and CDR2 is LQKENI. V was clipped by 3 bases and J by 2 bases, with 8 bases between them. This CDR3 is 14 amino acids long.